These 8 T cell receptor beta chains share one sample of origin, sequenced in a study of spatial heterogeneity in lung cancer. TCRdb itself ran the 5' RACE reads through MiXCR, one entry per CDR3 protein. Among 28,000 or so distinct CDR3 sequences listed, roughly 12% were seen once. Described time point: sample taken at primary tumor resection. Unsorted tumor, nontumor lung tissue or cryopreserved PBMC supplied the whole RNA. This material consisted of PBMCs, taken at surgery. The source of these receptors is a female donor with early-stage non-small cell lung cancer.

This clonotype was recorded many times. V and J are TRBV25-1 and TRBJ2-7; weak D call: TRBD2 (5 bases). Trimming removed 5 bases from V and 4 bases from J, with 9 bases in between. This CDR3 contains 12 residues. Germline CDR1 is MGHDK and CDR2 is SYGVNS. The CDR3 loop reads CASSPDWYEQYF. The CDR3 DNA is TGTGCCAGCAGTCCGGACTGGTACGAGCAGTACTTC.

This clonotype was seen ten or more times. J is TRBJ2-1 and V is TRBV10-3, with D possibly being TRBD1 or TRBD2 (5 bases each). V lost 3 bases to trimming and J lost 9 bases, with 12 bases between them. Germline V gene sequence: CDR1 ENHRY, CDR2 SYGVKD. The CDR3 runs 13 residues. The CDR3 nucleotides are TGTGCCATCAGTGATGCCCCAGGGAGTGAGCAGTTCTTC. This codes for CAISDAPGSEQFF.

The sample holds many counts of this clonotype. The chain links TRBV6-6 to TRBJ2-1; 11 bases line up with TRBD1. Germline-derived CDR1 and CDR2 are MNHNY and SVGAGI (reference sequence). The CDR3 length is 17 residues. Trimming removed 4 bases from V and 7 bases from J; junction bases left unmatched: 12. CDR3 residues: CASSFRTGGNPSNEQFF. CDR3 DNA: TGTGCCAGCAGTTTCCGGACAGGGGGCAATCCTTCGAATGAGCAGTTCTTC.

In this sample, this clonotype turned up a few times. The CDR3, as DNA: TGTGCCAGCAGTTTAGCCGGGACAGCCCACGAGCAGTACGTC. This translates into CASSLAGTAHEQYV. The chain uses TRBV12-3 or TRBV12-4 and TRBJ2-7; TRBD1 matches at 7 bases. Losses at the gene ends were 0 bases for V and 5 bases for J; bases not matched to a gene: 4. This CDR3 is built from 14 residues.

In its sample, this clonotype was seen many times. The gene calls are TRBV25-1 and TRBJ2-5, with D tentatively TRBD1 (6 bases). This CDR3 has 14 residues. Trimming removed 6 bases at V and 0 bases at J, with 11 bases between. Germline V gene data show CDR1 as MGHDK and CDR2 as SYGVNS. As DNA, the CDR3 is TGTGCCAGCAGCCTACACAGGGACCAAGAGACCCAGTACTTC. Translated: CASSLHRDQETQYF.

In its sample, this clonotype was seen many times. The CDR3 loop is CATSDTHQPQHF. The CDR3 nucleotides are TGTGCCACCAGTGATACCCATCAGCCCCAGCATTTT. The chain has TRBV24-1 and TRBJ1-5; no firm D call. From germline, CDR1 is KGHDR and CDR2 SFDVKD. V shed 3 bases and J shed 5 bases, with 4 bases lying between them. CDR3 length: 12 amino acids.

This clonotype was observed at least ten times. The chain uses TRBV2 and TRBJ2-7, with a tentative D call TRBD2 (5 bases). The CDR3 contains 15 residues. Looked up from germline, CDR1 is SNHLY and CDR2 is FYNNEI. V was clipped by 7 bases and J by 2 bases, with 18 bases between them. CDR3 DNA sequence: TGTGCCAGCAAACTAGACTCGCACTCGACCTACGAGCAGTACGTC. It codes for CASKLDSHSTYEQYV.

J is TRBJ1-1 and V is TRBV6-5; TRBD1 is a possible D gene (5 bases). The CDR3 extends over 15 amino acids. Germline CDR1 and CDR2: MNHEY and SVGAGI. Trimming cost V 5 bases and J 0 bases, with 13 bases left between them. This chain's CDR3 is CASSAVGGVNTEAFF. The CDR3 DNA is TGTGCCAGCAGTGCCGTCGGGGGGGTGAACACTGAAGCTTTCTTT.